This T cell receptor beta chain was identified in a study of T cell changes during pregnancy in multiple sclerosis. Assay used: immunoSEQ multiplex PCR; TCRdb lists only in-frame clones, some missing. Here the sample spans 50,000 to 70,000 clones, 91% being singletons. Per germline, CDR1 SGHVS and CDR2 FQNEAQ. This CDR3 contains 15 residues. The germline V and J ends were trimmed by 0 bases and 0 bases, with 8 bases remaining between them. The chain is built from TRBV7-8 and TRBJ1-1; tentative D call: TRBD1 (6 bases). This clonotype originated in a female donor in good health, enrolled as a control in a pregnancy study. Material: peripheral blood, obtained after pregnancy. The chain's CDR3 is CASSLAGQLNTEAFF. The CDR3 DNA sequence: TGTGCCAGCAGCTTAGCGGGACAATTGAACACTGAAGCTTTCTTT.